This record concerns one TCR beta chain sequence. What it recognizes is unknown. This sample is drawn from a study of T-cell memory formation after mild COVID-19. V lost 5 bases and J 2 bases, leaving 23 bases between the germline ends. In germline, CDR1 is SEHNR, CDR2 FQNEAQ (reference sequence). This CDR3 is built from 18 residues. TCRdb re-analysed the 5' RACE reads in MiXCR, keeping a single row per CDR3 protein. Among roughly 89,000 distinct CDR3 sequences listed, around 15% were seen once. Study-level points and caveats: Some clones that responded turned up in pre-infection memory, which suggests that cross-reactive memory joined in.

The sequencing sample was made of PBMCs or a T cell subset sorted from them (not recorded which). This rearrangement joins TRBV7-9 to TRBJ2-3; D possibly matches TRBD1 or TRBD2 (6 bases each). The clonotype was recovered from a young man who had mild COVID-19 (a few samples of this study predate the infection). Cell type and time point are not known. CDR3 bases: TGTGCCAGCAGCCCGACTAGAGACAGGTCGATCACCACAGATACGCAGTATTTT. Protein: CASSPTRDRSITTDTQYF.